These T cell receptor beta chains were read from a single sample in a study of cytomegalovirus exposure and HLA in healthy donors. Sequenced by immunoSEQ multiplex PCR; TCRdb stores in-frame clones only, minus some. The sample lists 150,000 to 200,000 clones, roughly 73% occurring once. The sequencing sample was made of PBMCs. Source of these receptors: a woman aged 30 to 39 in good health and CMV-seronegative. CDR3s leave out the opening cysteine and the closing phenylalanine or tryptophan. Where a row states a size, it is once, few, many or the class of an expanded clone; other rows omit it.

v_gene	j_gene	abundance	CDR3aa
TRBV5-1	TRBJ2-3	.	ASSSVQGGTDTQY
TRBV9	TRBJ2-3	.	ASSVGPSGSSTDTQY
TRBV5-5	TRBJ2-2	.	ASSPYNGELF
TRBV4-3	TRBJ2-5	.	ASSQDISFLQY
TRBV7-9	TRBJ2-3	.	ASSGDSSTDTQY
TRBV4-3	TRBJ2-7	.	ASSQELGSGNRYEQY
TRBV2	TRBJ1-6	.	ASSQSYRGNSPLH
TRBV4-3	TRBJ2-2	few	ASSQAPGSGELF
TRBV5-1	TRBJ2-2	.	ASSLPTGAVGELF
TRBV2	TRBJ1-2	.	ASSVANYGYT
TRBV6-5	TRBJ2-7	.	ASSPRTSRGGEQY
TRBV5-1	TRBJ2-1	.	ASSHLERERYGGEQF
TRBV29-1	TRBJ2-5	.	SVATGTVRETQY
TRBV7-6	TRBJ1-1	.	ASSLGTANTEAF
TRBV6-6	TRBJ1-4	few	ASSRVGGNEKLF
TRBV5-5	TRBJ1-2	.	ASSTSRDGYT
TRBV7-8	TRBJ2-1	.	ASSLPLAGGPRTQQF
TRBV10-2	TRBJ2-3	few	ASSQAGGRGDTQY
TRBV4-1	TRBJ1-2	.	ASSQVGFGRT
TRBV11-3	TRBJ2-5	.	ASSRGLAGTQETQY
TRBV5-4	TRBJ2-5	.	ASSLGQSQETQY
TRBV6-1	TRBJ2-7	.	ASTPLGQYYEQY
TRBV19	TRBJ1-5	.	ASSIDPGNRFGPQH